Each of the 25 T cell receptor beta chains below was sequenced from the same sample in a study of cytomegalovirus exposure and HLA in healthy donors. Primers: 60 Vbeta forward and 13 Jbeta reverse. Clones were sequenced by immunoSEQ multiplex PCR, and TCRdb holds only the in-frame ones, with some missing. This sample has roughly 100,000 clones, with 76% found just once. Sequenced: PBMCs. The receptors were gathered from a man between 40 and 49 years old in good health and CMV-seropositive.

This chain links TRBV30 with TRBJ2-7; 8 nucleotides agree with TRBD2. This CDR3 comprises 21 residues. Per germline, CDR1 GTSNPN and CDR2 SVGIG (reference sequence). Germline trimming cut 0 bases from V and 0 bases from J; bases unmatched to any gene: 22. The CDR3 DNA is TGTGCCTGGAGTGTACGAAGACCTCTGGGGGACGGGAGGGATAGCTCCTACGAGCAGTACTTC. As protein: CAWSVRRPLGDGRDSSYEQYF.

The chain employs TRBV19 and TRBJ2-2; 8 nucleotides match TRBD2. Per the germline V gene, CDR1 is LNHDA and CDR2 is SQIVND (reference sequence). The CDR3 is 15 residues long. J lost 6 bases, V lost 4 bases, and 7 bases had no gene match. The CDR3 DNA reads as TGTGCCAGTAGTAGTGGGGTAGCGGGGTCCGGGGAGCTGTTTTTT. Translated: CASSSGVAGSGELFF.

This clone came up once. The V and J genes are TRBV5-4 and TRBJ1-6; 7 bases match TRBD1. V was clipped by 6 bases and J by 11 bases; unmatched bases: 11. There are 14 residues in the CDR3. Germline V gene sequence: CDR1 SGHNT, CDR2 YYREEE (reference sequence). In DNA form, the CDR3 reads TGTGCCAGCAACAGACAGGGTTTAGGGGCACCCCTCCACTTT. It yields the protein CASNRQGLGAPLHF.

This chain joins TRBV7-6 and TRBJ2-3, with TRBD2 identical over 12 bases. This CDR3 is built from 16 residues. Germline CDR1 SGHVS, CDR2 FNYEAQ. The ends lost 5 bases at V and 0 bases at J; junction bases unmatched: 3. As DNA, the CDR3 is TGTGCCAGCAGCGAGGGGACTAGCGGGAGCACAGATACGCAGTATTTT. Translation gives CASSEGTSGSTDTQYF.

A few counts support this clone. V is TRBV30 and J is TRBJ1-6; tentative D call: TRBD1 (5 bases). Germline CDR1 is GTSNPN and CDR2 is SVGIG (reference sequence). The CDR3 length is 13 residues. V lost 4 bases and J 10 bases, leaving 14 bases between the germline ends. The CDR3 DNA reads as TGTGCCTGGACGAGGGGAGGAAACTCACCCCTCCACTTT. Its protein is CAWTRGGNSPLHF.

CDR3 DNA: TGTGCCAGTAGTAGCGGACTAGCTCTCTCCTACGAGCAGTACTTC. Encoded protein: CASSSGLALSYEQYF. The J gene is TRBJ2-7, the V gene TRBV19, with TRBD2 identical over 8 bases. The J segment lost 0 bases and the V segment lost 4 bases, leaving 5 bases of the junction unmatched. The CDR3 runs 15 residues. Germline V CDR1 and CDR2: LNHDA, SQIVND (reference sequence).

This chain links TRBV7-8 with TRBJ1-5, with 8 bases aligning to TRBD1. V was clipped by 5 bases and J by 4 bases; unmatched bases: 7. Germline V CDR1 and CDR2: SGHVS, FQNEAQ. The CDR3 has 15 residues. CDR3 sequence (DNA): TGTGCCAGCAGCGCCCGACAGGGGAGGAATCAGCCCCAGCATTTT. This encodes CASSARQGRNQPQHF.

V gene TRBV19 combines with J gene TRBJ2-3, with TRBD2 matching 12 bases. Per the germline V gene, CDR1 is LNHDA and CDR2 is SQIVND (reference sequence). This CDR3 contains 16 residues. Trimming took 5 bases from V and 4 from J; bases not matched to a gene: 7. CDR3 sequence (DNA): TGTGCCAGTAGTTCTCAGACTAGCGGGAGCCCAGATACGCAGTATTTT. It yields the protein CASSSQTSGSPDTQYF.

This clone was counted a few times. CDR3 sequence: CAWSPGLLSSYNEQFF. As DNA, the CDR3 is TGTGCCTGGAGCCCGGGACTTTTGAGCTCCTACAATGAGCAGTTCTTC. V is TRBV30 and J is TRBJ2-1; D possibly corresponds to TRBD2 (6 bases). Germline V gene lookup returns CDR1 GTSNPN and CDR2 SVGIG (reference sequence). The CDR3 extends over 16 amino acids. Trimming left V 3 bases short and J 0 bases short, with 15 bases between.

V and J are TRBV12-5 and TRBJ2-2; 7 bases fit TRBD1. J lost 3 bases, V lost 6 bases, and 13 bases had no gene match. This CDR3 spans 17 amino acids. Germline V gene lookup returns CDR1 LGHNT and CDR2 FRNRAP. CDR3 nucleotide sequence: TGTGCTAGTGGAGCCGGGACAGCGTTATTCCACACCGGGGAGCTGTTTTTT. Its translation is CASGAGTALFHTGELFF.

This sequence joins TRBV4-3 and TRBJ2-3; D may be TRBD2 (6 bases). The germline V gene encodes CDR1 LGHNA and CDR2 YSLEER. The length of the CDR3 is 14 residues. V lost 1 base and J lost 4, with 9 bases in between. CDR3 in DNA: TGCGCCAGCAGCCAAGCGGGGGTCCCAGATACGCAGTATTTT. The encoded protein is CASSQAGVPDTQYF.

The V gene is TRBV30, the J gene TRBJ2-5; TRBD2 matches 11 bases. The CDR3 has 16 amino acids. Per the germline V gene, CDR1 is GTSNPN and CDR2 is SVGIG (reference sequence). J was trimmed by 5 bases and V by 2 bases; bases with no gene match: 10. CDR3 amino acids: CAWSPGLAGGQETQYF. DNA of the CDR3: TGTGCCTGGAGTCCTGGGTTAGCGGGGGGGCAGGAGACCCAGTACTTC.

This chain uses TRBV7-2 with TRBJ1-1, with 9 positions matching TRBD1. The V segment lost 3 bases and the J segment 6 bases; nucleotides outside the gene matches: 11. Germline CDR1 is SGHTA and CDR2 is FQGNSA. The CDR3 consists of 16 residues. This CDR3 is CASSFTQGALAPEAFF. CDR3 in DNA: TGTGCCAGCAGCTTCACACAGGGGGCTCTTGCCCCTGAAGCTTTCTTT.

V is TRBV10-2 and J is TRBJ2-7, with TRBD1 matching over 7 bases. V gave up 2 bases and J gave up 6 bases; unmatched junction bases: 10. The CDR3 length is 15 residues. The germline gives CDR1 WSHSY, CDR2 SAAADI. The CDR3 sequence is CASSETLAGGREQYF. CDR3 in DNA: TGCGCCAGCAGTGAGACGTTAGCAGGGGGACGCGAGCAGTACTTC.

J is TRBJ2-1 and V is TRBV15; no clear D. This CDR3 comprises 13 residues. The germline V and J ends were trimmed by 1 base and 8 bases, with 9 bases remaining between them. CDR1 and CDR2 (germline): LNHNV, YYDKDF (reference sequence). In DNA, the CDR3 is TGTGCCACCAGCAGAGTGTCAGTGCATGAGCAGTTCTTC. The encoded protein is CATSRVSVHEQFF.

The genes are TRBV28 and TRBJ1-2; 7 positions match TRBD1. CDR3 length: 14 residues. Germline CDR1 reads MDHEN; CDR2 reads SYDVKM. The junction had 5 bases not matched to a gene; V was cut back by 5 bases and J by 2 bases. CDR3: CASSQPTGNYGYTF. For the CDR3, the DNA is TGTGCCAGCAGTCAGCCGACAGGGAACTATGGCTACACCTTC.

This chain links TRBV28 with TRBJ2-1; a weak D match, TRBD2 (6 bases). V was clipped by 3 bases and J by 10 bases, with 7 bases between them. The CDR3 length is 11 residues. Germline V gene data show CDR1 as MDHEN and CDR2 as SYDVKM. This chain's CDR3 is CASSLAGEQFF. CDR3 sequence (DNA): TGTGCCAGCAGTTTGGCGGGGGAGCAGTTCTTC. The full variable domain, rest sourced from reference TRBV28 and TRBJ2-1, is DVKVTQSSRYLVKRTGEKVFLECVQDMDHENMFWYRQDPGLGLRLIYFSYDVKMKEKGDIPEGYSVSREKKERFSLILESASTNQTSMYLCASSLAGEQFFGPGTRLTVL.

This clone appeared a few times. This chain uses TRBV7-3 with TRBJ2-7; 8 bases fit TRBD1. Trimming removed 5 bases from V and 4 bases from J; junction bases left unmatched: 13. This CDR3 comprises 16 residues. Germline V lookup: CDR1 SGHTA, CDR2 FQGTGA. The chain's CDR3 is CASSPETPWDRYEQYF. As DNA, the CDR3 is TGTGCCAGCAGCCCAGAAACACCTTGGGACAGGTACGAGCAGTACTTC.

This clone was found once. The same CDR3 can be traced to other DNA sequences in this sample. The V gene is TRBV2, the J gene TRBJ2-4; D is perhaps TRBD2 (9 bases). Per the germline V gene, CDR1 is SNHLY and CDR2 is FYNNEI. This CDR3 has 14 residues. Trimming removed 6 bases from V and 16 bases from J, with 25 bases in between. The CDR3 nucleotides read TGTGCCAGCAGCCCGGGACTAGCAGGGGGCCCCTCATACTTC. Residues: CASSPGLAGGPSYF.

CDR3 sequence (DNA): TGTGCCAGTAGTGGGGCGGGAGCCTCCTACAATGAGCAGTTCTTC. It encodes CASSGAGASYNEQFF. V usage is TRBV19 and J usage is TRBJ2-1, with 7 bases matching TRBD2. CDR1 and CDR2 from the germline V gene are LNHDA and SQIVND (reference sequence). V lost 5 bases and J lost 0; bases outside the gene matches: 4. The CDR3 covers 15 residues.

The chain carries TRBV6-4 and TRBJ2-3; 12 bases map to TRBD2. Per the germline V gene, CDR1 is MRHNA and CDR2 is SNTAGT. V was clipped by 2 bases and J by 0 bases; unmatched bases: 0. The CDR3 runs to 16 residues. CDR3 region: CASSDGTSGSTDTQYF. CDR3 DNA sequence: TGTGCCAGCAGTGACGGGACTAGCGGGAGCACAGATACGCAGTATTTT.

This rearrangement joins TRBV11-3 to TRBJ2-5, with a possible D match to TRBD2 (5 bases). CDR1 SGHNT and CDR2 YENEEA come from the germline V gene. The CDR3 consists of 14 residues. Trimming shortened V by 4 bases and J by 1 base, and 10 bases separated the two germline ends. The CDR3 reads CASSSRRAQETQYF. The CDR3 coding sequence is TGTGCCAGCAGCTCTCGGCGGGCCCAAGAGACCCAGTACTTC.

This chain connects TRBV29-1 to TRBJ1-1; 9 nucleotides line up with TRBD1. The V gene end was trimmed by 6 bases and the J gene end by 5 bases; junction bases not matched to a gene: 7. Germline loops: CDR1 SQVTM, CDR2 ANQGSEA. The CDR3 contains 13 residues. The CDR3, as DNA: TGCAGCGTAGGACAGGGGTTGGTGACTGAAGCTTTCTTT. Protein: CSVGQGLVTEAFF.

This sequence joins TRBV2 and TRBJ2-2; no clear D gene. V shed 6 bases and J shed 7 bases, with 12 bases lying between them. The CDR3 is made up of 13 amino acids. The germline CDR1 and CDR2 sequences are SNHLY and FYNNEI. Written as DNA, the CDR3 is TGTGCCAGCAGCCCGAACGTCGGCGGGGAGCTGTTTTTT. Protein product: CASSPNVGGELFF. Supplemented by reference TRBV2 and TRBJ2-2, the full variable domain reads EPEVTQTPSHQVTQMGQEVILRCVPISNHLYFYWYRQILGQKVEFLVSFYNNEISEKSEIFDDQFSVERPDGSNFTLKIRSTKLEDSAMYFCASSPNVGGELFFGEGSRLTVL.

This chain links TRBV6-5 with TRBJ2-5; TRBD2 matches at 9 bases. The J call may be in error: the DNA end matches TRBJ2-7 better. Germline loops: CDR1 MNHEY, CDR2 SVGAGI. The CDR3 covers 16 residues. CDR3 region: CASSSLPTEREVEQYF. CDR3 bases: TGTGCCAGCAGTTCCCTCCCCACTGAGCGGGAGGTCGAGCAGTACTTC.